A selection of T cell receptor beta chains follows, all from one sample in a study of blood T cell repertoires in COVID-19. Measured with immunoSEQ multiplex PCR; TCRdb has only the in-frame clones, and not every one. The table includes approximately 290,000 clones, 75% to 90% detected once. The sequenced sample was peripheral blood. The receptors originated from a man between 18 and 29 years old with active or convalescent COVID-19. CDR3s include the opening cysteine and the closing phenylalanine or tryptophan. D genes are given only for firm matches. Size tells how often a clone was seen (once, few, many) or the class of an expanded clone, and some rows leave it out.

d_call	clone_size	v_call	j_call	cdr3_nt	cdr3_aa
-	few	TRBV28	TRBJ1-2	TGTGCCAGCAGTCTACGGGTTATCAAGGTTGGCTACACCTTC	CASSLRVIKVGYTF
TRBD1	once	TRBV5-1	TRBJ1-3	TGCGCCAGCAGCCCAGGACAGGGGGTCTCTGGAAACACCATATATTTT	CASSPGQGVSGNTIYF
TRBD1	few	TRBV7-6	TRBJ1-2	TGTGCCAGCAGCTTAGCTGCAGGGGGGCACTATGGCTACACCTTC	CASSLAAGGHYGYTF
-	-	TRBV10-2	TRBJ1-1	TGCGCCAGCAGTGAGTCCGGTTATAACACTGAAGCTTTCTTT	CASSESGYNTEAFF
TRBD1	once	TRBV5-1	TRBJ2-1	TGCGCCAGCAGCTCGACCGGGACAGGGTGGGTGGATGAGCAGTTCTTC	CASSSTGTGWVDEQFF
-	-	TRBV6-5	TRBJ1-2	TGTGCCAGCAGTACGGGGAGCAGCTACACCTTC	CASSTGSSYTF
-	-	TRBV7-8	TRBJ2-7	TGTGCCAGCAGCTTAGAGTCAGGGGAAGGGTACGAGCAGTACTTC	CASSLESGEGYEQYF
-	-	TRBV25-1	TRBJ1-1	TGTGCCAGCGATTCAGGGACTGAAGCTTTCTTT	CASDSGTEAFF
TRBD1	-	TRBV5-1	TRBJ2-7	TGCGCCAGCAGCTTGTCCAACAGGGGGGCCCCCTACGAGCAGTACTTC	CASSLSNRGAPYEQYF
-	-	TRBV5-4	TRBJ2-7	TGTGCCAGCAGGCCAGAGGGCTCCTACGAGCAGTACTTC	CASRPEGSYEQYF